This TCR beta chain was captured in a study of cytomegalovirus exposure and HLA in healthy donors. Study details: Genetic ancestry analysis placed around 76% of the 300 to 500 donors that were genotyped in the Caucasian-associated cluster.

Use of 60 Vbeta and 13 Jbeta primers characterized the PCR. Measured with immunoSEQ multiplex PCR; TCRdb has only the in-frame clones, and not every one. Among under 250,000 clones listed, 70% to 90% were seen once. This clone was seen once. The antigen is not known. General study findings and limits: It was reported that the classifier diagnosed cytomegalovirus status with high specificity and sensitivity in both the original and validation cohorts.

CDR1 and CDR2 (germline): SGDLS, YYNGEE. CDR3 length: 15 residues. V lost 0 bases and J lost 6; bases outside the gene matches: 3. Regarding donors, all were healthy bone marrow donors. Nominally healthy donors were sampled, though unrecorded immune exposures were likely. Input material: PBMCs. This TCR was sampled from a girl between 2 and 10 years old in good health and CMV-seronegative. This chain joins TRBV9 and TRBJ2-3, with TRBD1 matching over 11 bases. CDR3 sequence (DNA): TGTGCCAGCAGCGTAGAAGGGACAGGGGGGGATACGCAGTATTTT. Translation: CASSVEGTGGDTQYF.